Reported below is one T cell receptor beta chain. Its specificity is unknown. The data stem from a study of shared clonotypes between healthy human individuals. Background on the study: Ranging from 18 to 49 in age, donors were two women and a few men.

Findings of the study overall: Since donors were few, the genetic and exposure-history diversity represented was limited.

V was clipped by 4 bases and J by 2 bases; unmatched bases: 4. The CDR3 is 14 residues long. CDR1 is SGHRS, CDR2 YFSETQ, per germline. Genomic DNA of each subset was evenly split across several immunoSEQ plates. For sorted subsets, 150 to 250 ng DNA per replicate equaled 30,000 or so T cell genomes. Sequenced by immunoSEQ multiplex PCR; TCRdb stores in-frame clones only, minus some. This sample has some 2,400,000 clones; 90% to 97% occur once, and the top ten carry about 0.13%. This rearrangement joins TRBV5-1 to TRBJ2-7; TRBD2 aligns across 9 bases. This receptor was obtained from a man aged 18 to 30 in good health. Sequenced input: naive CD4+ T cells sorted from blood. Noted subset: CD45RA+ positively selected. The CDR3 bases are TGCGCCAGCAGCAAAGCGGGAGGCGCCTACGAGCAGTACTTC. It yields the protein CASSKAGGAYEQYF.